This T cell receptor (beta chain) was sequenced for a study of T cell repertoires in cytomegalovirus infection. One entry per CDR3 protein results from TCRdb running MiXCR on the reads. The top ten clones hold approximately 40% of a sample with 400,000 to 600,000 distinct CDR3 sequences, approximately 40% of them seen once. CDR1 and CDR2 from the germline V gene are MNHEY and SVGAGI. V was clipped by 6 bases and J by 3 bases, with 21 bases between them. The CDR3 has 18 residues. This clonotype was recorded only once. Its antigen is not known. The chain is built from TRBV6-5 and TRBJ2-6; D is tentatively TRBD1 or TRBD2 (5 bases each). Source: cultured PBMCs, taken from culture after CMV antigen stimulation. The clonotype comes from a human donor in good health (CMV status not recorded). Some clones in this sample may be carry-over from other donors' samples. This CDR3 is CASSRDGPYGGGANVLTF. The CDR3 nucleotides read TGTGCCAGCAGCCGGGACGGACCCTATGGCGGTGGGGCCAACGTCCTGACTTTC.